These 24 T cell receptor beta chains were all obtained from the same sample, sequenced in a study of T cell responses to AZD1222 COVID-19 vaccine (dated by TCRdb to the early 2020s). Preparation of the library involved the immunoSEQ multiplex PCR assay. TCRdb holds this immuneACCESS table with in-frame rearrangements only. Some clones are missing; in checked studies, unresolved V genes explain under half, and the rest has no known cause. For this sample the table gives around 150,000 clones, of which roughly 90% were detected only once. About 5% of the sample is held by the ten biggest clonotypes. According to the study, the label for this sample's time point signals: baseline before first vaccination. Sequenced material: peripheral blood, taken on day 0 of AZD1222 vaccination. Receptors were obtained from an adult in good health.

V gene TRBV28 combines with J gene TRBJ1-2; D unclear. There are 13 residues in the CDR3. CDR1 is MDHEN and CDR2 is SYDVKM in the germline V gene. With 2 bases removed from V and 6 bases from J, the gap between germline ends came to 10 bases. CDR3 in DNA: TGTGCCAGCAGTTTACGGGTTTTCAATGGCTACACCTTC. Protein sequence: CASSLRVFNGYTF.

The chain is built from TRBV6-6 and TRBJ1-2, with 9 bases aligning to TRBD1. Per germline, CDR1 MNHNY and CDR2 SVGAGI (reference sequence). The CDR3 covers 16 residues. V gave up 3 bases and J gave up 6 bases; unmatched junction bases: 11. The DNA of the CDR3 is TGTGCCAGCAGTTATGGCTACCGGGACAGGGCTGATGGCTACACCTTC. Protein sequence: CASSYGYRDRADGYTF.

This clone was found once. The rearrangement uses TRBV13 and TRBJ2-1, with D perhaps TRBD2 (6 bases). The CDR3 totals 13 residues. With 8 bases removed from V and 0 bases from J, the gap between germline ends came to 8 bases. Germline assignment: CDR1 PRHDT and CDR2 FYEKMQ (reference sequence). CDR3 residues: CASGGSSYNEQFF. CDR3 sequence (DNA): TGTGCCAGCGGGGGGAGCTCCTACAATGAGCAGTTCTTC.

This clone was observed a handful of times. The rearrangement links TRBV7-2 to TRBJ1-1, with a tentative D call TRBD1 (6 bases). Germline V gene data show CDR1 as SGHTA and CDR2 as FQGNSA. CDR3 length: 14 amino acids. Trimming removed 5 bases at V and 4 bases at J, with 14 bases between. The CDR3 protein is CASSPWEGVTEAFF. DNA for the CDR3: TGTGCCAGCAGCCCTTGGGAGGGGGTCACTGAAGCTTTCTTT.

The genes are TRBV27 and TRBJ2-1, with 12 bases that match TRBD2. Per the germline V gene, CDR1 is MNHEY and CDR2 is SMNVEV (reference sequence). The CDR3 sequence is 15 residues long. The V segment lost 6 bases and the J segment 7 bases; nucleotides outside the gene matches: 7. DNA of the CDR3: TGTGCCAGCAGACGCCAGACTAGCGGGAGTAATGAGCAGTTCTTC. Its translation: CASRRQTSGSNEQFF.

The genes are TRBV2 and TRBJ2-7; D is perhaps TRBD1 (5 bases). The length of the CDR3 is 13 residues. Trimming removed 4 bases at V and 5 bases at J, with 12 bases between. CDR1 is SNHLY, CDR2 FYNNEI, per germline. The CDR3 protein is CASSVGLENEQYF. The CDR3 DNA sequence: TGTGCCAGCAGTGTGGGGCTAGAGAACGAGCAGTACTTC.

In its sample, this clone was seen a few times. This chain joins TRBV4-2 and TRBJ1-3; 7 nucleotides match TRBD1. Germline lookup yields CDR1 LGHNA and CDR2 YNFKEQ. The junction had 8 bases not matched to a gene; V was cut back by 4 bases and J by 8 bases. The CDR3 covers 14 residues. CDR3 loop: CASSLQTGSDTIYF. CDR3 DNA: TGTGCCAGCAGCCTGCAGACAGGGTCGGACACCATATATTTT.

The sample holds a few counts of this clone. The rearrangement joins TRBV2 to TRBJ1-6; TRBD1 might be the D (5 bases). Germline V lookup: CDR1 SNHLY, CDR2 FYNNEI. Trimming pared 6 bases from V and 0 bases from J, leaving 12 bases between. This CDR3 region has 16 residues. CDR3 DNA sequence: TGTGCCAGCAGGGAGGTGGGGGACTCCTATAATTCACCCCTCCACTTT. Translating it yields CASREVGDSYNSPLHF.

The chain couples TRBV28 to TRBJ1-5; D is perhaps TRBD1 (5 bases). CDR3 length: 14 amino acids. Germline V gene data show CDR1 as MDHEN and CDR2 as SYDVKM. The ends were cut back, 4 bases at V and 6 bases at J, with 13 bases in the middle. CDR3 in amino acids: CASSWMGRVQPQHF. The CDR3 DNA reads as TGTGCCAGCAGTTGGATGGGACGGGTTCAGCCCCAGCATTTT.

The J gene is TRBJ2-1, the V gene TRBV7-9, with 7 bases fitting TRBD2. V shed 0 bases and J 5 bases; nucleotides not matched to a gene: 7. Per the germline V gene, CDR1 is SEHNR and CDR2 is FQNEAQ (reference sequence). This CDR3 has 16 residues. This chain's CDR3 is CASSLAQASGHNEQFF. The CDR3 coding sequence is TGTGCCAGCAGCTTAGCCCAGGCTAGCGGCCACAATGAGCAGTTCTTC.

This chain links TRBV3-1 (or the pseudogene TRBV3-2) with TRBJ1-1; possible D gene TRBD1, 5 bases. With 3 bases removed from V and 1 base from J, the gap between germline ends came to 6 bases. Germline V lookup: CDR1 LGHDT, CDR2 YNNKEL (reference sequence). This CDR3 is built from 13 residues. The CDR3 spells CASSHGQNTEAFF. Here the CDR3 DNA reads TGTGCCAGCAGCCACGGACAGAACACTGAAGCTTTCTTT.

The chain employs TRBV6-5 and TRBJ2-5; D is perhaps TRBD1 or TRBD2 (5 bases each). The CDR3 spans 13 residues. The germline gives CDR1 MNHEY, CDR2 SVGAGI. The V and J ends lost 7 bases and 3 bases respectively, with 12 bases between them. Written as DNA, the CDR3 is TGTGCCAGCAATGGAGGCAGGGAAGAGACCCAGTACTTC. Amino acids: CASNGGREETQYF.

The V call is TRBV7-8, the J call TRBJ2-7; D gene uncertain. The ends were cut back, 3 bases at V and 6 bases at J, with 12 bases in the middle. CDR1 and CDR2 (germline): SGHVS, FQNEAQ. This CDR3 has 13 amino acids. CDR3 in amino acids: CASSLRSGVEQYF. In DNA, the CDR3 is TGTGCCAGCAGCTTGAGATCTGGGGTCGAGCAGTACTTC.

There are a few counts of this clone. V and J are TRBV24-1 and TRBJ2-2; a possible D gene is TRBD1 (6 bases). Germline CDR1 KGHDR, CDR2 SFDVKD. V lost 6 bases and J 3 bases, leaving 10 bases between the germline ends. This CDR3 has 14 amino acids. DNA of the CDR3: TGTGCCACCAGTTCTAACAGGGACACCGGGGAGCTGTTTTTT. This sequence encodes CATSSNRDTGELFF.

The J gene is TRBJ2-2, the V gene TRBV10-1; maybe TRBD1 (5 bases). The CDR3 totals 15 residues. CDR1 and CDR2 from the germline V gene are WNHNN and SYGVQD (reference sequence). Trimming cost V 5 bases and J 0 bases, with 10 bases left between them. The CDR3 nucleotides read TGCGCCAGCAGTTTTCGACAGTCGAACACCGGGGAGCTGTTTTTT. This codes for CASSFRQSNTGELFF.

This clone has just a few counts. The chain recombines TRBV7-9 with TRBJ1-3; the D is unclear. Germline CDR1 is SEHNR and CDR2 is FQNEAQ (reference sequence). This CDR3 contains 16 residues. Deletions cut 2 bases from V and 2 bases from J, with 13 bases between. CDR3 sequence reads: CASSLWQSTTGNTIYF. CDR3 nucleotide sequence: TGTGCCAGCAGCTTATGGCAGAGCACCACTGGAAACACCATATATTTT.

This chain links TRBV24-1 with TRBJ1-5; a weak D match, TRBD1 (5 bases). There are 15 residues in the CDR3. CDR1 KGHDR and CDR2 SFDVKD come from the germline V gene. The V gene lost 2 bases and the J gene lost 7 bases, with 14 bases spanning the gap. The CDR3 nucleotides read TGTGCCACCAGTGATTCGCTCCAGGGATGGCAGCCCCAGCATTTT. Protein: CATSDSLQGWQPQHF.

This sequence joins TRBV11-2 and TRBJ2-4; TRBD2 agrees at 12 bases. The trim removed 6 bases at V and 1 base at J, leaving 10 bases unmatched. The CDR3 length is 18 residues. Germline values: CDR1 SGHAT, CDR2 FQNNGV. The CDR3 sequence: CASRNRTSGKRAKNIQYF. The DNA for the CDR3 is TGTGCCAGCAGGAACCGGACTAGCGGGAAGAGGGCCAAAAACATTCAGTACTTC.

The CDR3 sequence is CASSPTGGWVGNTIYF. The CDR3 DNA follows: TGTGCCAGCAGCCCCACCGGAGGGTGGGTGGGAAACACCATATATTTT. The J gene is TRBJ1-3, the V gene TRBV7-2; no reliable D call. Germline V lookup: CDR1 SGHTA, CDR2 FQGNSA. The length of the CDR3 is 16 residues. The V and J ends lost 5 bases and 4 bases respectively, with 18 bases between them.

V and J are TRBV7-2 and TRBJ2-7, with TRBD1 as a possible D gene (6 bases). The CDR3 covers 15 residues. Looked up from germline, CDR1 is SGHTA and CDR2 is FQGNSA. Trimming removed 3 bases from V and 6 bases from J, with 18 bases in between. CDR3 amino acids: CASSFLGGGPSEQYF. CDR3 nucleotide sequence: TGTGCCAGCAGCTTTCTTGGGGGCGGCCCCAGCGAGCAGTACTTC. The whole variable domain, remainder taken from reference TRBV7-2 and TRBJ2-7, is GAGVSQSPSNKVTEKGKDVELRCDPISGHTALYWYRQSLGQGLEFLIYFQGNSAPDKSGLPSDRFSAERTGGSVSTLTIQRTQQEDSAVYLCASSFLGGGPSEQYFGPGTRLTVT.

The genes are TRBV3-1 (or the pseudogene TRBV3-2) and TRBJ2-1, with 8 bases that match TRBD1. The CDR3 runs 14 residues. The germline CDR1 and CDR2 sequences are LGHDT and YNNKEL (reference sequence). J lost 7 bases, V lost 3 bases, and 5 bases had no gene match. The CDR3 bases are TGTGCCAGCAGCCACCCCAGGGGGCTTAATGAGCAGTTCTTC. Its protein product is CASSHPRGLNEQFF.

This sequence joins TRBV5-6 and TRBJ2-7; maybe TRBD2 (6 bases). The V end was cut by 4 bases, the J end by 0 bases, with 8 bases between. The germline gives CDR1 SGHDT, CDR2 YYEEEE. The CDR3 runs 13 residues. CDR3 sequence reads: CASSAGISYEQYF. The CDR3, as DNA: TGTGCCAGCAGCGCGGGGATCTCCTACGAGCAGTACTTC.

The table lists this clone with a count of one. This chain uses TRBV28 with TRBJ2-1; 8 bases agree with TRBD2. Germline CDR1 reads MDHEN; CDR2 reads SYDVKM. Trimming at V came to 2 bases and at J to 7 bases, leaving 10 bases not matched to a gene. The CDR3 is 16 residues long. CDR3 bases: TGTGCCAGCAGTTTAACTACCGGGACTAGTGGGAATGAGCAGTTCTTC. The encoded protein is CASSLTTGTSGNEQFF.

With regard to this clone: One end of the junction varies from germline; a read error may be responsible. The CDR3 coding sequence is TGTGCTAGCAGCTTAAGGGAAAACAATGAGCAGTTCTTC. This sequence encodes CASSLRENNEQFF. The chain employs TRBV7-7 and TRBJ2-1, with D hard to call. The CDR3 has 13 amino acids. Looked up from germline, CDR1 is SSHAT and CDR2 is FNYEAQ (reference sequence).